Listed below are T cell receptor beta chains from one sample, sequenced in a study of T cell responses to AZD1222 COVID-19 vaccine. Only in-frame clones appear in the TCRdb table, and some are missing; sequencing was by immunoSEQ multiplex PCR. Of roughly 120,000 clones listed, more than 70% are singletons. The specimen was peripheral blood, collected on day 0 of AZD1222 vaccination. The receptors shown here come from an adult in good health. Both conserved end residues are part of each CDR3. The D gene is left open where the match is weak. The size field is filled for only some rows; it gives once, few, many or a size class.

NA 17 NA TRBJ1-2 TRBV7-9 CASSLSRGAIGNYGYTF TGTGCCAGCAGCTTATCGCGGGGGGCAATAGGGAACTATGGCTACACCTTC
TRBD1 14 NA TRBJ1-4 TRBV19 CASSPQGGKEKLFF TGTGCCAGTAGTCCCCAGGGGGGCAAAGAAAAACTGTTTTTT
NA 13 NA TRBJ1-3 TRBV2 CASNRLPGNTIYF TGTGCCAGCAACAGGTTGCCTGGAAACACCATATATTTT
TRBD1 14 once TRBJ2-5 TRBV7-2 CASSGQTGEETQYF TGTGCCAGCAGCGGTCAAACAGGGGAAGAGACCCAGTACTTC
NA 13 NA TRBJ1-2 TRBV5-1 CASSPGSNYGYTF TGCGCCAGCAGCCCCGGCTCTAACTATGGCTACACCTTC
TRBD1 15 NA TRBJ1-2 TRBV7-2 CASSLAPGQAYGYTF TGTGCCAGCAGCTTAGCTCCGGGACAGGCCTATGGCTACACCTTC
NA 14 once TRBJ1-6 TRBV19 CASSTAGTYSPLHF TGTGCCAGTAGTACGGCCGGAACTTATTCACCCCTCCACTTT
NA 15 NA TRBJ1-5 TRBV27 CASSLSRLGNQPQHF TGTGCCAGCAGTTTGAGCAGACTTGGCAATCAGCCCCAGCATTTT
NA 12 NA TRBJ1-1 TRBV3-1/TRBV3-2 CASSLGGDSAFF TGTGCCAGCAGCCTAGGAGGGGATAGCGCTTTCTTT
NA 18 NA TRBJ1-2 TRBV5-1 CASSLGHSESRANYGYTF TGCGCCAGCAGCTTGGGACATTCCGAGTCGAGGGCTAACTATGGCTACACCTTC
NA 15 NA TRBJ1-5 TRBV4-1 CASSQAALGNQPQHF TGCGCCAGCAGCCAAGCGGCCCTCGGGAATCAGCCCCAGCATTTT
TRBD1 16 NA TRBJ2-1 TRBV4-2 CASSQEPVGTENEQFF TGTGCCAGCAGCCAAGAACCGGTGGGGACAGAGAATGAGCAGTTCTTC
NA 13 NA TRBJ2-1 TRBV7-2 CASSLDLVRGQFF TGTGCCAGCAGCTTAGACTTGGTCAGGGGACAGTTCTTC
TRBD2 13 NA TRBJ2-7 TRBV29-1 CSVVTSGRREQYF TGCAGCGTTGTCACTAGCGGCAGAAGGGAGCAGTACTTC
TRBD1 15 once TRBJ1-1 TRBV18 CASSPRTGGNTEAFF TGTGCCAGCTCACCAAGGACAGGGGGGAACACTGAAGCTTTCTTT
NA 14 NA TRBJ2-5 TRBV2 CASSGELFQETQYF TGTGCCAGCAGTGGGGAACTTTTCCAAGAGACCCAGTACTTC
NA 14 NA TRBJ1-6 TRBV6-5 CASSYTGVESPLHF TGTGCCAGCAGTTACACGGGGGTGGAGTCACCCCTCCACTTT
NA 13 few TRBJ1-1 TRBV7-3 CASSLDLDTEAFF TGTGCCAGCAGCTTAGACCTCGACACTGAAGCTTTCTTT
TRBD1 16 few TRBJ1-2 TRBV11-2 CASSFLDRGGYYGYTF TGTGCCAGCAGCTTTTTGGACAGGGGCGGATACTATGGCTACACCTTC
NA 16 few TRBJ2-3 TRBV19 CASSITGTWYTDTQYF TGTGCCAGTAGTATTACCGGGACATGGTATACAGATACGCAGTATTTT
NA 15 NA TRBJ1-3 TRBV27 CASSLAGTGRNTIYF TGTGCCAGCAGTTTAGCCGGGACGGGACGAAACACCATATATTTT
NA 16 NA TRBJ2-1 TRBV7-3 CASSLIGRSSYNEQFF TGTGCCAGCAGCTTAATAGGGAGGTCCTCCTACAATGAGCAGTTCTTC
TRBD1 14 NA TRBJ1-5 TRBV2 CASSGQGVEQPQHF TGTGCCAGCAGTGGACAGGGCGTGGAACAGCCCCAGCATTTT
NA 15 few TRBJ1-5 TRBV7-8 CASSPRGTRNQPQHF TGTGCCAGCAGCCCAAGGGGGACTCGCAATCAGCCCCAGCATTTT
TRBD2 17 NA TRBJ2-5 TRBV5-1 CASSPGTGLAVQETQYF TGCGCCAGCAGCCCAGGAACGGGACTAGCGGTCCAAGAGACCCAGTACTTC
NA 15 NA TRBJ1-5 TRBV6-5 CASSYSADLNQPQHF TGTGCCAGCAGTTACTCTGCGGATTTAAATCAGCCCCAGCATTTT
NA 14 NA TRBJ1-5 TRBV10-3 CAISDRDSNQPQHF TGTGCCATCAGTGACAGGGATAGCAATCAGCCCCAGCATTTT
TRBD1 16 NA TRBJ1-1 TRBV18 CASSPPGQGRNTEAFF TGTGCCAGCTCACCACCGGGACAGGGGCGGAACACTGAAGCTTTCTTT
NA 13 NA TRBJ1-2 TRBV6-5 CASSWDPLDGYTF TGTGCCAGCAGTTGGGACCCATTGGATGGCTACACCTTC
TRBD1 15 NA TRBJ1-4 TRBV6-5 CASVAQGVANEKLFF TGTGCCAGTGTTGCGCAGGGGGTGGCTAATGAAAAACTGTTTTTT